This TCR beta chain was profiled in a study of technical replicates of blood from a few donors. The CDR3 runs to 15 residues. V lost 5 bases and J lost 5, with 15 bases in between. CDR1 and CDR2 (germline): SSHAT, FNYEAQ (reference sequence). The repertoire was sequenced with immunoSEQ multiplex PCR; TCRdb's copy has only in-frame clones and lacks some. The sample lists about 62,000 clones, approximately 87% occurring once. The rearrangement links TRBV7-7 to TRBJ2-2; D not resolved. This receptor was identified in a human donor in good health. Some clones in this sample may be carry-over from other donors' samples. The sample comprised PBMCs. In nucleotides, the CDR3 is TGTGCCAGCAGCCCCACACGACTCGAAACCGGGGAGCTGTTTTTT. It yields the protein CASSPTRLETGELFF.